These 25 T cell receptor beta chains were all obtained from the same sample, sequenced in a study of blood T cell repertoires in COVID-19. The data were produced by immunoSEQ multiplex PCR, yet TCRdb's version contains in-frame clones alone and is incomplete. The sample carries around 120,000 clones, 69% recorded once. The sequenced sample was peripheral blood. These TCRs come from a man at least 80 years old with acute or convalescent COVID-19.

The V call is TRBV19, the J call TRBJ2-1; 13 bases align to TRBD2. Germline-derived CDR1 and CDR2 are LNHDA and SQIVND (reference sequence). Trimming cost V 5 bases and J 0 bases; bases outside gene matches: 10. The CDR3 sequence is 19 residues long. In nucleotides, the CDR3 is TGTGCCAGTAGTCCCAGACTAGCGGGAGGTCCCCCCTCCTACAATGAGCAGTTCTTC. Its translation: CASSPRLAGGPPSYNEQFF.

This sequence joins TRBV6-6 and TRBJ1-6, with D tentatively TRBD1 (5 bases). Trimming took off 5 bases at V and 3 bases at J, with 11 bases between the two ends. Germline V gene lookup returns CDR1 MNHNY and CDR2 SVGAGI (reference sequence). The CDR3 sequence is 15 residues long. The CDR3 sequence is CASSPGQGYNSPLHF. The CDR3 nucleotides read TGTGCCAGCAGTCCAGGCCAGGGCTATAATTCACCCCTCCACTTT.

The CDR3 DNA reads as TGCGCCAGCAGCTTGGCGACAGGGGGCTTATGGGAGACCCAGTACTTC. Amino acid sequence: CASSLATGGLWETQYF. The chain links TRBV5-1 to TRBJ2-5, with 10 bases identical to TRBD1. Germline lookup yields CDR1 SGHRS and CDR2 YFSETQ. Unmatched junction bases numbered 7, after V lost 0 bases and J lost 5 bases. This CDR3 comprises 16 residues.

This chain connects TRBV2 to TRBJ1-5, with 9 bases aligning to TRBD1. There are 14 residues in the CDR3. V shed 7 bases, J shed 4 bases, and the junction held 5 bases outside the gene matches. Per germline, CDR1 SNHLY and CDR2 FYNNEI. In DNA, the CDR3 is TGTGCCAGCACCGTTGGACAGGGGAATCAGCCCCAGCATTTT. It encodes CASTVGQGNQPQHF.

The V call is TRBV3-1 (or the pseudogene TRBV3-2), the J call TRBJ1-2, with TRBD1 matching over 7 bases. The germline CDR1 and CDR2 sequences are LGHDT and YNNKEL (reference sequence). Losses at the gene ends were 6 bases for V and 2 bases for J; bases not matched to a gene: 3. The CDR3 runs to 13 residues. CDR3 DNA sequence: TGTGCCAGCAGGTTGGGACAGAACTATGGCTACACCTTC. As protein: CASRLGQNYGYTF.

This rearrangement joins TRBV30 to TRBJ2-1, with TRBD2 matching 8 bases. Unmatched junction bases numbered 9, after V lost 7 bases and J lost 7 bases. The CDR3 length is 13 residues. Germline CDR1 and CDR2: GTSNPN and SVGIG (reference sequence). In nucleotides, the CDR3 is TGTGCCTTAGCGGGGCCCGGAGGAAATGAGCAGTTCTTC. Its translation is CALAGPGGNEQFF.

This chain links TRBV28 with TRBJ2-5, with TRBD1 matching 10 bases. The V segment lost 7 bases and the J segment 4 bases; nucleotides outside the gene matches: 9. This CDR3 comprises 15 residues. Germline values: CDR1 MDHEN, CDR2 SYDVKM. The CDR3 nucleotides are TGTGCCAGCAATCACCAGACAGGGGGCATAGAGACCCAGTACTTC. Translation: CASNHQTGGIETQYF.

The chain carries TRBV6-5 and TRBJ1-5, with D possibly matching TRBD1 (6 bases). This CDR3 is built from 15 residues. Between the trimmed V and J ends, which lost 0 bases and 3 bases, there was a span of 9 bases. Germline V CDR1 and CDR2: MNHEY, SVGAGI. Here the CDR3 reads CASSYSDSPNQPQHF. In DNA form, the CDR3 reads TGTGCCAGCAGTTACTCGGACAGCCCCAATCAGCCCCAGCATTTT.

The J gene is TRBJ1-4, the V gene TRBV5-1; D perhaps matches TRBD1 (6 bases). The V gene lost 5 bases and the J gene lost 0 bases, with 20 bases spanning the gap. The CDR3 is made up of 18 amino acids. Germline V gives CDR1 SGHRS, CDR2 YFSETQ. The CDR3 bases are TGCGCCAGCAGTTATACAGGGAACCCCCATGCAACTAATGAAAAACTGTTTTTT. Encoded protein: CASSYTGNPHATNEKLFF.

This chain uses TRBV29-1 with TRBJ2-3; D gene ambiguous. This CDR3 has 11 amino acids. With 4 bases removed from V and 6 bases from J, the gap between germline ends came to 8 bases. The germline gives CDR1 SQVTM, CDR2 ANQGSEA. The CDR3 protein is CSVGAKDTQYF. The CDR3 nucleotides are TGCAGCGTTGGTGCGAAGGATACGCAGTATTTT.

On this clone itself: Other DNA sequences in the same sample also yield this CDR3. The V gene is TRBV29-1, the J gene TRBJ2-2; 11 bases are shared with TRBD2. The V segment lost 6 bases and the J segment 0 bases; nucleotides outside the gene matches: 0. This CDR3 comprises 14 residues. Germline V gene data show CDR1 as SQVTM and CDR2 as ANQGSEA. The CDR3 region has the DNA TGCAGCGTGGGACTAGCGGCGAACACCGGGGAGCTGTTTTTT. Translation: CSVGLAANTGELFF.

This CDR3 is CASSPQLMNTEAFF. In DNA form, the CDR3 reads TGTGCCAGCAGCCCCCAGTTGATGAACACTGAAGCTTTCTTT. V gene TRBV21-1 combines with J gene TRBJ1-1; the table's D call, TRBD1, was not checked against the DNA. TRBV21-1 is flagged as a pseudogene. The CDR3 is 14 amino acids.

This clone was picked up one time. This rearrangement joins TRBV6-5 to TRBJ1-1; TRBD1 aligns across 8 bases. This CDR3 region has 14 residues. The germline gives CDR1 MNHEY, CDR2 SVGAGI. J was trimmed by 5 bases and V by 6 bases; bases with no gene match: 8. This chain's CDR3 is CASSERQGRTEAFF. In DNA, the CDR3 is TGTGCCAGCAGCGAGAGACAGGGGAGGACTGAAGCTTTCTTT.

The CDR3 here is CASRTSGSPYNEQFF. The CDR3 coding sequence is TGTGCCAGCAGGACTAGCGGGAGCCCATACAATGAGCAGTTCTTC. The chain couples TRBV2 to TRBJ2-1; 12 bases are shared with TRBD2. Germline V gives CDR1 SNHLY, CDR2 FYNNEI. This CDR3 comprises 15 residues. The J segment lost 4 bases and the V segment lost 6 bases, leaving 4 bases of the junction unmatched.

Here the CDR3 DNA reads TGTGCCAGCAGCTTAGAGACAGGGAAACGCTACGAGCAGTACTTC. Amino acid sequence: CASSLETGKRYEQYF. The rearrangement links TRBV7-6 to TRBJ2-7; 7 nucleotides agree with TRBD1. The V segment lost 1 base and the J segment 3 bases; nucleotides outside the gene matches: 6. Germline lookup yields CDR1 SGHVS and CDR2 FNYEAQ. CDR3 length: 15 residues.

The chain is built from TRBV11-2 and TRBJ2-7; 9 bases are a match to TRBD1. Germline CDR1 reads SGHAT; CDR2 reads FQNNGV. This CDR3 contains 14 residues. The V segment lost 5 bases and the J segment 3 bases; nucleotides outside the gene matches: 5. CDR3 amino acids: CASSPGTGSYEQYF. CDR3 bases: TGTGCCAGCAGCCCCGGGACAGGGAGCTACGAGCAGTACTTC.

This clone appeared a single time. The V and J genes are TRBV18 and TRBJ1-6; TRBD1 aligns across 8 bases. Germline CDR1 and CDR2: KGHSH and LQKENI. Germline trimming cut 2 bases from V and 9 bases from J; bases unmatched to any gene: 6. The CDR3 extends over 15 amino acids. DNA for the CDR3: TGTGCCAGCTCACCAACAGGACAGGGTGGTTCACCCCTCCACTTT. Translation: CASSPTGQGGSPLHF.

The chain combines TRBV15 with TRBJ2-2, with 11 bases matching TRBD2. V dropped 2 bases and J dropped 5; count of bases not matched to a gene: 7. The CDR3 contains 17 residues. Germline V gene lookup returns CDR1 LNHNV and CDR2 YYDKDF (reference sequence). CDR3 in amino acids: CATSRLAGGTGTGELFF. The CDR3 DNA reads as TGTGCCACCAGCAGACTAGCGGGAGGAACGGGAACCGGGGAGCTGTTTTTT.

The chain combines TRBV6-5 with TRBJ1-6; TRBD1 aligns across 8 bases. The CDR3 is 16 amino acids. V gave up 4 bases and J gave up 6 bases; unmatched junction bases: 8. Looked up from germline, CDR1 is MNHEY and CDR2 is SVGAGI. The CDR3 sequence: CASSFMGQAGNSPLHF. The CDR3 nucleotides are TGTGCCAGCAGTTTCATGGGACAGGCGGGTAATTCACCCCTCCACTTT.

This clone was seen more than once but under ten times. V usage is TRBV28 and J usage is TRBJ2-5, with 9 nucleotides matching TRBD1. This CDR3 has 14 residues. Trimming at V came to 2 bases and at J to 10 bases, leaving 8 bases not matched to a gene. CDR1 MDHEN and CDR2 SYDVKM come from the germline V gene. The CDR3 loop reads CASSLRQGVRVQYF. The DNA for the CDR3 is TGTGCCAGCAGTTTACGACAGGGGGTGCGCGTCCAGTACTTC.

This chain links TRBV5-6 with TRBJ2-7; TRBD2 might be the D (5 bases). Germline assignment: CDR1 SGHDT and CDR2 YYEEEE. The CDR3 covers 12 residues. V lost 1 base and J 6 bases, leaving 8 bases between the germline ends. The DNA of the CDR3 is TGTGCCAGCAGCTTGACCGGAGGCGAGCAGTACTTC. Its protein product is CASSLTGGEQYF.

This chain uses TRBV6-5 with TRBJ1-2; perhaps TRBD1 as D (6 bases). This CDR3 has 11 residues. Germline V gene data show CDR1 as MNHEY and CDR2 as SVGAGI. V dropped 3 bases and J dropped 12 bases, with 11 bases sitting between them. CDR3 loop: CASSYGTQNTF. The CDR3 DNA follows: TGTGCCAGCAGTTATGGGACACAAAACACCTTC.

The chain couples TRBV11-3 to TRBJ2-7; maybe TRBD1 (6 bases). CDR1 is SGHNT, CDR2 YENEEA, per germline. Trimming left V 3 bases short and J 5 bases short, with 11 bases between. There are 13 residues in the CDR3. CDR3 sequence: CASSLGATDEQYF. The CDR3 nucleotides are TGTGCCAGCAGCTTGGGGGCAACGGACGAGCAGTACTTC.

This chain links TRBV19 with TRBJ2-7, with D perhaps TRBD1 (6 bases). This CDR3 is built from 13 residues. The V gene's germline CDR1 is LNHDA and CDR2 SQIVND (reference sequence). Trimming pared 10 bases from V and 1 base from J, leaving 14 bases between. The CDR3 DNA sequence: TGTGCCACCTCTCGGGACATATCCTACGAGCAGTACTTC. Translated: CATSRDISYEQYF.

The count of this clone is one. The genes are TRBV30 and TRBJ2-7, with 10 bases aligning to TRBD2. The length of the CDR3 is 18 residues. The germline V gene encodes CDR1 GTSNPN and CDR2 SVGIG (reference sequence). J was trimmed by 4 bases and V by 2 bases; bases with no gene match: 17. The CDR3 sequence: CAWSFGGSGLAGVYEQYF. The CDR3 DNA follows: TGTGCCTGGAGTTTCGGGGGGTCGGGTCTAGCGGGAGTGTACGAGCAGTACTTC.